This T cell receptor beta chain originates from a study of vaccination effects on CD4 cells after COVID-19. V was clipped by 4 bases and J by 2 bases, with 11 bases between them. The CDR3 totals 14 residues. Germline CDR1 LGHNA, CDR2 YSLEER. Before sequencing took place, the ViraFEST assay used viral peptide pools to expand antigen-specific CD4+ T cells. Isolating CD4+ T cells followed about 11 days of culture. Nobody among the vaccine recipients had prior SARS-CoV-2 infection (nucleocapsid antibodies were negative). Fresh IL-2-containing medium replaced half the medium on days 3 and 7. Libraries were prepared by immunoSEQ multiplex PCR; TCRdb keeps only in-frame clonotypes and omits some of them. This sample has 70,000 to 75,000 clones, with around 72% found just once. A note on this clone: The antigen is unknown.

The specimen was CD4+ T cells from PBMCs cultured with HCoV-OC43 spike peptides, collected before COVID-19 vaccination. Sample subset: HCoV-OC43 spike overlapping peptide pool stimulation. The V gene is TRBV4-3, the J gene TRBJ1-2, with a weak D call TRBD1 (5 bases). The clonotype was recovered from a human donor who received a COVID-19 vaccine. The CDR3 coding sequence is TGCGCCAGCAGCCCACATAGACAGAACTATGGCTACACCTTC. This sequence encodes CASSPHRQNYGYTF.